This T cell receptor beta chain was captured by sequencing in a study of T cell responses to AZD1222 COVID-19 vaccine. In this sample, this clone turned up once. Antigen specificity is unknown. The CDR3 length is 13 residues. Germline V lookup: CDR1 ENHRY, CDR2 SYGVKD. Trimming removed 7 bases at V and 10 bases at J, with 19 bases between. Whole-study results and caveats: Nearly half of spike-specific TCRs reportedly go after variant regions that carry no mutations. Among the donors, most were white British and more were female, and clonal diversity was possibly underestimated. Seropositivity was recorded at baseline in only six AZD1222 recipients.

Profiled with immunoSEQ multiplex PCR; TCRdb holds only in-frame clones, not every one. The sample shows over 150,000 clones, around 90% of them seen only once. The clonotype was recovered from an adult in good health. The chain couples TRBV10-3 to TRBJ1-1; D remains unclear. The specimen was peripheral blood, collected on day 0 of AZD1222 vaccination. The CDR3 protein is CAIMTGPLGSAFF. Here the CDR3 DNA reads TGTGCCATCATGACGGGCCCCCTAGGTTCAGCTTTCTTT.